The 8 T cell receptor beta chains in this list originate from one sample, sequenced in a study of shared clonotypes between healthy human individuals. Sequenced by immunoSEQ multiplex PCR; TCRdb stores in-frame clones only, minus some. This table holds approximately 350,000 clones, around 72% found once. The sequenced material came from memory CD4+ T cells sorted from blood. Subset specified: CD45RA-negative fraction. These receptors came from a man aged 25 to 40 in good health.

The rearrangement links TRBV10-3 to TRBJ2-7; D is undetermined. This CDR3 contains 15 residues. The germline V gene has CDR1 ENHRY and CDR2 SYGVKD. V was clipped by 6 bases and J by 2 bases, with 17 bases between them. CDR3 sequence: CAISPYRARTYEQYF. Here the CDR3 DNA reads TGTGCCATCAGCCCGTATCGGGCGCGGACCTACGAGCAGTACTTC.

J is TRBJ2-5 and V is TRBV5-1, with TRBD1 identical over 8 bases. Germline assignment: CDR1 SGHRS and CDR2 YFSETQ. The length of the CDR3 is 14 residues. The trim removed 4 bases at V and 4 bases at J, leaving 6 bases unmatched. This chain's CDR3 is CASSAGQGRETQYF. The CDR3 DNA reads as TGCGCCAGCAGCGCTGGACAGGGTCGAGAGACCCAGTACTTC.

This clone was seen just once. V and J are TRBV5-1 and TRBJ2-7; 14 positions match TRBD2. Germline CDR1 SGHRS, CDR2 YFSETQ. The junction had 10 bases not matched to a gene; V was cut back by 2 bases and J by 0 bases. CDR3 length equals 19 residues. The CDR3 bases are TGCGCCAGCAGCTTTTTGGGACTAGCGGGAGTTGGGAGCTCCTACGAGCAGTACTTC. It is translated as CASSFLGLAGVGSSYEQYF.

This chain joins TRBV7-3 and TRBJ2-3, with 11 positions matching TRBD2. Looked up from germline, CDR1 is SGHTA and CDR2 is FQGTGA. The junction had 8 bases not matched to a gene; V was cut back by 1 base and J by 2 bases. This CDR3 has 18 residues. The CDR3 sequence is CASSLIVASGRNTDTQYF. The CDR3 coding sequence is TGTGCCAGCAGCTTAATTGTCGCTAGCGGGAGGAACACAGATACGCAGTATTTT.

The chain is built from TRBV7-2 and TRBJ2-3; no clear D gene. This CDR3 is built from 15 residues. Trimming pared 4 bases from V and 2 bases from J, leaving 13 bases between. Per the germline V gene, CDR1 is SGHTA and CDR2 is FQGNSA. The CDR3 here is CASSSQTAYTDTQYF. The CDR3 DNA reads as TGTGCCAGCAGCTCCCAGACTGCCTACACAGATACGCAGTATTTT. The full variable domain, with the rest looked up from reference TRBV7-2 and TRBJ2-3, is GAGVSQSPSNKVTEKGKDVELRCDPISGHTALYWYRQSLGQGLEFLIYFQGNSAPDKSGLPSDRFSAERTGGSVSTLTIQRTQQEDSAVYLCASSSQTAYTDTQYFGPGTRLTVL.

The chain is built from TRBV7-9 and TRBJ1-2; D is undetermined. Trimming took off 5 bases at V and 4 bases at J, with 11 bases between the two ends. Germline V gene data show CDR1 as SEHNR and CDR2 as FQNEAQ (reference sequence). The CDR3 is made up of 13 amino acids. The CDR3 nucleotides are TGTGCCAGCAGCCCAGAGGCGGTCTATGGCTACACCTTC. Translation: CASSPEAVYGYTF.

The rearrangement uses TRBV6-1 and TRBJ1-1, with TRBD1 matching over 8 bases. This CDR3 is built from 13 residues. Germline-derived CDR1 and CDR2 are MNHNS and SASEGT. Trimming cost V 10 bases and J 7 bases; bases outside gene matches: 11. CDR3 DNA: TGTGCCACCCTAGACAGGGGTGAGAGTGAAGCTTTCTTT. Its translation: CATLDRGESEAFF.

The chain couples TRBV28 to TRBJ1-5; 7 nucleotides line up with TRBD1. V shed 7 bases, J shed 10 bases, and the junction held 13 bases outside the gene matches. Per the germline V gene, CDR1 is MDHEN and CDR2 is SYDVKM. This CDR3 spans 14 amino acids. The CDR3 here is CASNTAGGIYPQHF. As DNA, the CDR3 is TGTGCCAGCAACACAGCAGGGGGTATTTATCCCCAGCATTTT.